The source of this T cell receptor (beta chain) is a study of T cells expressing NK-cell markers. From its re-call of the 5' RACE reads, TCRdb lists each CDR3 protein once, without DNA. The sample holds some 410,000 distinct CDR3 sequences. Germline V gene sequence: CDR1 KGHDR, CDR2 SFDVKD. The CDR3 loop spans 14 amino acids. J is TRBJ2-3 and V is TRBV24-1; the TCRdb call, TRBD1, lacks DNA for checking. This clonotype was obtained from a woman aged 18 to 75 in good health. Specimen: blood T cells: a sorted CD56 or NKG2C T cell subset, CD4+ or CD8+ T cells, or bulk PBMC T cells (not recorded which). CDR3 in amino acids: CATSDPGASDTQYF.